This T cell receptor (beta chain) was profiled in a study of blood T cell repertoires in COVID-19. The germline V gene encodes CDR1 KGHDR and CDR2 SFDVKD. The CDR3 spans 13 residues. V was shortened by 3 bases and J by 4 bases, with 9 bases between the two germline ends. Sequencing was performed with immunoSEQ multiplex PCR; in TCRdb, only in-frame clones are kept and a portion is missing. The sample has some 15,000 clones, about 91% seen once. Sequenced sample: peripheral blood. The TCR originated in a human donor in a cohort sampled during active COVID-19. The chain links TRBV24-1 to TRBJ2-7, with D perhaps TRBD1 (5 bases). The CDR3 bases are TGTGCCACCAGTGATGGGGCGACGTACGAGCAGTACTTC. The encoded protein is CATSDGATYEQYF.